The 21 T cell receptor beta chains presented below share a single source sample, sequenced in a study of T cell responses to AZD1222 COVID-19 vaccine. Data came from immunoSEQ multiplex PCR; TCRdb stores just in-frame clones and leaves some out. Counted here are roughly 49,000 clones, approximately 79% occurring once; the ten biggest clones make up 20% to 25%. This specimen was peripheral blood, taken on day 0 of MenACWY control vaccination. The receptors here all came from an adult in good health.

This chain links TRBV19 with TRBJ1-5; TRBD1 might be the D (5 bases). Germline-derived CDR1 and CDR2 are LNHDA and SQIVND (reference sequence). The V and J ends lost 5 bases and 6 bases respectively, with 14 bases between them. This CDR3 has 14 residues. The CDR3, as DNA: TGTGCCAGTAGTCTGTGGGGGGAGCGTCAGCCCCAGCATTTT. It codes for CASSLWGERQPQHF.

V gene TRBV27 combines with J gene TRBJ1-1; 7 positions match TRBD1. CDR3 length: 15 residues. V lost 6 bases, J lost 6 bases, and 13 bases stayed unmatched. CDR1 is MNHEY and CDR2 is SMNVEV in the germline V gene (reference sequence). The CDR3: CASRMAGGLFPEAFF. DNA of the CDR3: TGTGCCAGCAGAATGGCAGGGGGTTTGTTCCCTGAAGCTTTCTTT.

This clone has just a few counts. This sequence joins TRBV9 and TRBJ2-2; 8 bases are a match to TRBD2. The length of the CDR3 is 20 residues. The V gene end was trimmed by 0 bases and the J gene end by 6 bases; junction bases not matched to a gene: 19. The germline CDR1 and CDR2 sequences are SGDLS and YYNGEE. CDR3 in amino acids: CASSVGLVGGAGALAGELFF. The CDR3 DNA reads TGTGCCAGCAGCGTAGGACTAGTTGGGGGAGCGGGGGCTCTGGCCGGGGAGCTGTTTTTT.

The DNA of the CDR3 is TGTGCCAGCAGCCAGCTGACAGTCAACACTGAAGCTTTCTTT. This gives the protein CASSQLTVNTEAFF. The V call is TRBV3-1 (or the pseudogene TRBV3-2), the J call TRBJ1-1; D is perhaps TRBD1 (5 bases). Trimming cost V 3 bases and J 2 bases, with 10 bases left between them. Germline assignment: CDR1 LGHDT and CDR2 YNNKEL (reference sequence). This CDR3 spans 14 amino acids.

V and J are TRBV5-4 and TRBJ2-3; 11 nucleotides match TRBD2. The CDR3 spans 14 residues. Germline CDR1 is SGHNT and CDR2 is YYREEE (reference sequence). The V and J ends lost 4 bases and 5 bases, in that order; junction bases with no gene match: 3. The CDR3 region has the DNA TGTGCCAGCAGCACCGGACTAGCGGGAGATACGCAGTATTTT. Translation: CASSTGLAGDTQYF.

This rearrangement joins TRBV28 to TRBJ1-1, with D perhaps TRBD1 (5 bases). The CDR3 is 15 residues long. V gave up 2 bases and J gave up 5 bases, with 15 bases separating them. Germline V gene lookup returns CDR1 MDHEN and CDR2 SYDVKM. The CDR3 DNA follows: TGTGCCAGCAGTTTACGACTGAATTGGGGGACTGAAGCTTTCTTT. Its translation is CASSLRLNWGTEAFF.

The chain uses TRBV5-4 and TRBJ1-1; the D is unclear. With 0 bases removed from V and 2 bases from J, the gap between germline ends came to 8 bases. The CDR3 sequence is 14 residues long. The germline V gene encodes CDR1 SGHNT and CDR2 YYREEE (reference sequence). CDR3 sequence (DNA): TGTGCCAGCAGCTTGGATGGCGGTAACACTGAAGCTTTCTTT. Its protein product is CASSLDGGNTEAFF.

The chain uses TRBV24-1 and TRBJ1-4, with D hard to call. V lost 5 bases and J lost 7, with 10 bases in between. Germline V lookup: CDR1 KGHDR, CDR2 SFDVKD. The CDR3 contains 13 residues. DNA for the CDR3: TGTGCCACCAGTGGGGCAGGAGGTGAAAAACTGTTTTTT. The encoded protein is CATSGAGGEKLFF.

J is TRBJ2-7 and V is TRBV10-2; TRBD2 matches 10 bases. Germline assignment: CDR1 WSHSY and CDR2 SAAADI. The trim removed 6 bases at V and 6 bases at J, leaving 8 bases unmatched. This CDR3 has 14 residues. CDR3 sequence (DNA): TGCGCCAGCAGCCGGCTAGCGGGAGATAGCGAGCAGTACTTC. The encoded protein is CASSRLAGDSEQYF.

The chain carries TRBV5-6 and TRBJ1-1; D call uncertain. The V and J ends lost 0 bases and 2 bases respectively, with 11 bases between them. This CDR3 is built from 15 residues. Looked up from germline, CDR1 is SGHDT and CDR2 is YYEEEE. The CDR3 sequence is CASSLAARSNTEAFF. Here the CDR3 DNA reads TGTGCCAGCAGCTTGGCGGCGCGGAGTAACACTGAAGCTTTCTTT.

The rearrangement joins TRBV3-1 (or the pseudogene TRBV3-2) to TRBJ1-5; D unresolved. Trimming stripped 1 base from V and 6 bases from J, with 7 bases between. Germline V gene lookup returns CDR1 LGHDT and CDR2 YNNKEL (reference sequence). The CDR3 contains 13 residues. The CDR3 is CASSQVDGQPQHF. CDR3 nucleotide sequence: TGTGCCAGCAGCCAAGTGGACGGTCAGCCCCAGCATTTT.

This sequence joins TRBV2 and TRBJ1-5; D possibly corresponds to TRBD1 (6 bases). This CDR3 has 15 residues. Trimming removed 6 bases at V and 0 bases at J, with 12 bases between. The germline CDR1 and CDR2 sequences are SNHLY and FYNNEI. The CDR3 sequence is CASRDRGASNQPQHF. The CDR3 bases are TGTGCCAGCAGGGACAGAGGCGCTAGCAATCAGCCCCAGCATTTT.

The chain links TRBV5-4 to TRBJ2-3, with D uncertain. The CDR3 has 15 amino acids. Germline loops: CDR1 SGHNT, CDR2 YYREEE (reference sequence). V lost 1 base to trimming and J lost 0 bases, with 9 bases between them. DNA of the CDR3: TGTGCCAGCAGCTTGAGGGTCGGAAGCACAGATACGCAGTATTTT. Its protein is CASSLRVGSTDTQYF.

The chain links TRBV5-1 to TRBJ1-4, with TRBD1 identical over 12 bases. The CDR3 is made up of 15 amino acids. Germline V lookup: CDR1 SGHRS, CDR2 YFSETQ. The junction had 3 bases not matched to a gene; V was cut back by 4 bases and J by 5 bases. CDR3 DNA sequence: TGCGCCAGCAGCCAGGGACAGGGGGCGAATGAAAAACTGTTTTTT. This sequence encodes CASSQGQGANEKLFF.

The chain couples TRBV30 to TRBJ1-2, with unresolved D. V was shortened by 7 bases and J by 8 bases, with 14 bases between the two germline ends. Looked up from germline, CDR1 is GTSNPN and CDR2 is SVGIG (reference sequence). The CDR3 length is 11 residues. For the CDR3, the DNA is TGTGCCTCCAGGCCGGATTCGGGCTACACCTTC. This gives the protein CASRPDSGYTF.

The CDR3 coding sequence is TGTGCCAGCTCCCTTATGATGGAAACAGGCTACGAGCAGTACTTC. Its protein product is CASSLMMETGYEQYF. The chain links TRBV28 to TRBJ2-7; possible D gene TRBD1, 5 bases. V shed 8 bases and J shed 3 bases, with 20 bases lying between them. Looked up from germline, CDR1 is MDHEN and CDR2 is SYDVKM. The CDR3 covers 15 residues.

This clone was picked up one time. V is TRBV19 and J is TRBJ2-5, with D possibly matching TRBD1 (6 bases). V shed 5 bases and J shed 5 bases, with 12 bases lying between them. CDR1 and CDR2 from the germline V gene are LNHDA and SQIVND (reference sequence). There are 13 residues in the CDR3. The CDR3 nucleotides are TGTGCCAGTAGTGCCAGGGGTGAGGAGACCCAGTACTTC. This translates into CASSARGEETQYF.

This chain joins TRBV12-5 and TRBJ1-5, with a tentative D call TRBD1 (5 bases). The CDR3 is made up of 14 amino acids. The germline CDR1 and CDR2 sequences are LGHNT and FRNRAP. Trimming left V 0 bases short and J 5 bases short, with 8 bases between. The CDR3 loop reads CASGLVRGDQPQHF. The CDR3 region has the DNA TGTGCTAGTGGTTTGGTTAGAGGGGATCAGCCCCAGCATTTT. Supplemented by reference TRBV12-5 and TRBJ1-5, the full variable domain reads DARVTQTPRHKVTEMGQEVTMRCQPILGHNTVFWYRQTMMQGLELLAYFRNRAPLDDSGMPKDRFSAEMPDATLATLKIQPSEPRDSAVYFCASGLVRGDQPQHFGDGTRLSIL.

As regards this clone: One end of the junction does not line up with germline, which may come from a read error. The chain employs TRBV2 and TRBJ2-1, with TRBD2 matching 8 bases. Germline V gene sequence: CDR1 SNHLY, CDR2 FYNNEI. The CDR3 has 18 amino acids. The CDR3 nucleotides are TGTGCCAGCAGAGAAGGTGCTAGCGGGCTTATATTCTACAATGAGCAGTTCTTC. Amino acid sequence: CASREGASGLIFYNEQFF.

In the case of this clone: Germline is not matched at one junction end, which may reflect a read error. This chain uses TRBV19 with TRBJ2-1, with TRBD1 matching 10 bases. The CDR3 contains 14 residues. Germline CDR1 is LNHDA and CDR2 is SQIVND (reference sequence). The CDR3 protein is CASSWGTGVIRRLF. DNA of the CDR3: TGTGCCAGTAGTTGGGGGACAGGGGTGATAAGGCGGCTCTTC.

This clone was seen only once. The chain has TRBV28 and TRBJ2-2, with TRBD2 matching over 8 bases. CDR1 is MDHEN, CDR2 SYDVKM, per germline. With V trimmed by 5 bases and J by 0 bases, 8 bases remained unmatched. There are 17 residues in the CDR3. The CDR3 spells CASSSLAGGSNTGELFF. In nucleotides, the CDR3 is TGTGCCAGCAGTAGTTTGGCGGGAGGATCGAACACCGGGGAGCTGTTTTTT. Filled out from reference TRBV28 and TRBJ2-2, the complete variable domain reads DVKVTQSSRYLVKRTGEKVFLECVQDMDHENMFWYRQDPGLGLRLIYFSYDVKMKEKGDIPEGYSVSREKKERFSLILESASTNQTSMYLCASSSLAGGSNTGELFFGEGSRLTVL.